The source of this T cell receptor beta chain is a study of identical twins. TCRdb redid the calling of the 5' RACE reads with MiXCR, one entry per CDR3 protein. In the table there are about 730,000 distinct CDR3 sequences, roughly 20% of which are singletons. The CDR3 has 13 amino acids. The germline V gene has CDR1 SGDLS and CDR2 YYNGEE. V lost 0 bases and J 8 bases, leaving 11 bases between the germline ends. This clonotype was seen just once. This same sample was also taken into another study, of T cells expressing NK-cell markers.

The rearrangement joins TRBV9 to TRBJ1-2; D perhaps matches TRBD1 (5 bases). The sequence was obtained from a woman younger than 30 in good health. The sequenced material came from PBMCs. The CDR3: CASSVGGGTGYTF. The CDR3 region has the DNA TGTGCCAGCAGCGTAGGTGGCGGGACGGGCTACACCTTC.